What follows describes a single TCR beta chain. The CDR3 consists of 15 residues. Germline CDR1 is SGHTA and CDR2 is FQGNSA. Trimming stripped 5 bases from V and 6 bases from J, with 19 bases between. This sample is drawn from a study of blood T cell repertoires in COVID-19. The assay was immunoSEQ multiplex PCR, and TCRdb's table has in-frame clones only and misses some. The sample holds about 62,000 clones, approximately 90% seen once. The genes are TRBV7-2 and TRBJ1-2; D is perhaps TRBD1 (6 bases). The sequence was collected from a woman aged 60 to 75 with COVID-19, enrolled during active disease. The sequencing sample was made of peripheral blood. CDR3 sequence reads: CASSPNPGAWDGYTF. CDR3 sequence (DNA): TGTGCCAGCAGCCCAAACCCAGGGGCATGGGATGGCTACACCTTC.